This T cell receptor beta chain was retrieved from a study of shared clonotypes between healthy human individuals. Produced via immunoSEQ multiplex PCR; TCRdb's table is partial and in-frame only. The data hold 650,000 to 800,000 clones, with roughly 72% observed a single time. This CDR3 region has 17 residues. The V and J ends lost 0 bases and 8 bases, in that order; junction bases with no gene match: 10. Per the germline V gene, CDR1 is SGHAT and CDR2 is FQNNGV. Specimen: memory CD4+ T cells sorted from blood. The subset is: CD45RA-negative fraction. This TCR came from a woman aged 25-40 years in good health. The gene calls are TRBV11-2 and TRBJ2-1, with 10 bases matching TRBD2. CDR3 in amino acids: CASSLDGRASGSDEQFF. The CDR3 region has the DNA TGTGCCAGCAGCTTAGATGGGCGGGCTAGCGGGAGTGATGAGCAGTTCTTC.